Listed below are T cell receptor beta chains from one sample, sequenced in a study of T cell repertoires in cytomegalovirus infection. Via MiXCR, TCRdb re-called the reads, giving one row per CDR3 protein. In the table there are 650,000 to 850,000 distinct CDR3 sequences, about 27% of which are singletons. The antigens for these receptors are not known. Sequences were derived from cultured CD8+ T cells from PBMCs, sampled from culture after CMV antigen stimulation. These receptors were taken from a human donor in good health (CMV status not recorded). Some clones in this sample may be carry-over from other donors' samples. Both conserved end residues are part of each CDR3. The D gene is left open where the match is weak. Some rows mark clone size as missing; the rest say once, few, many or name a class of expanded clone.

j_gene: TRBJ2-7; abundance: .; d_gene: .; v_gene: TRBV5-1; CDR3aa: CASSGVESSYEQYF; CDR3nt: TGCGCCAGCAGCGGGGTTGAGAGCTCCTACGAGCAGTACTTC
j_gene: TRBJ2-5; abundance: many; d_gene: .; v_gene: TRBV12-3/TRBV12-4; CDR3aa: CASSGDPTQETQYF; CDR3nt: TGTGCCAGCAGTGGGGACCCAACACAGGAGACCCAGTACTTC
j_gene: TRBJ1-2; abundance: many; d_gene: TRBD1; v_gene: TRBV12-3/TRBV12-4; CDR3aa: CASSRGGQGDYGYTF; CDR3nt: TGTGCCAGCAGCCGCGGCGGACAGGGAGACTATGGCTACACCTTC
j_gene: TRBJ1-1; abundance: few; d_gene: .; v_gene: TRBV7-9; CDR3aa: CASTPGPQRTEAFF; CDR3nt: TGTGCCAGCACCCCGGGACCGCAAAGGACTGAAGCTTTCTTT
j_gene: TRBJ1-6; abundance: many; d_gene: TRBD1; v_gene: TRBV27; CDR3aa: CASSFGGGTGVNSPLHF; CDR3nt: TGTGCCAGCAGTTTTGGGGGTGGGACAGGGGTTAATTCACCCCTCCACTTT
j_gene: TRBJ2-1; abundance: .; d_gene: TRBD1; v_gene: TRBV20-1; CDR3aa: CSADKGQGANEQFF; CDR3nt: TGCAGTGCTGATAAGGGACAGGGGGCCAATGAGCAGTTCTTC
j_gene: TRBJ1-1; abundance: .; d_gene: .; v_gene: TRBV19; CDR3aa: CASRLPGLDTEAFF; CDR3nt: TGTGCCAGTCGCCTCCCGGGGCTTGACACTGAAGCTTTCTTT
j_gene: TRBJ1-1; abundance: many; d_gene: .; v_gene: TRBV29-1; CDR3aa: CSVDVQMNTEAFF; CDR3nt: TGCAGCGTTGATGTCCAGATGAACACTGAAGCTTTCTTT
j_gene: TRBJ2-6; abundance: few; d_gene: TRBD1; v_gene: TRBV29-1; CDR3aa: CSASWGPGQGTNVLTF; CDR3nt: TGCAGCGCTAGTTGGGGACCGGGACAGGGGACCAACGTCCTGACTTTC
j_gene: TRBJ1-2; abundance: .; d_gene: .; v_gene: TRBV20-1; CDR3aa: CSARDSNYGYTF; CDR3nt: TGCAGTGCTAGAGATTCTAACTATGGCTACACCTTC
j_gene: TRBJ2-1; abundance: .; d_gene: .; v_gene: TRBV18; CDR3aa: CASSPPPGSGEQFF; CDR3nt: TGTGCCAGCTCACCACCGCCGGGGTCGGGTGAGCAGTTCTTC
j_gene: TRBJ2-7; abundance: .; d_gene: TRBD2; v_gene: TRBV10-3; CDR3aa: CAIRRFLAGDPYEQYF; CDR3nt: TGTGCCATCAGAAGATTTCTAGCGGGGGACCCCTACGAGCAGTACTTC
j_gene: TRBJ2-7; abundance: .; d_gene: TRBD1; v_gene: TRBV29-1; CDR3aa: CSVDGTGDYEQYF; CDR3nt: TGCAGCGTCGACGGGACAGGGGACTACGAGCAGTACTTC
j_gene: TRBJ1-4; abundance: .; d_gene: .; v_gene: TRBV20-1; CDR3aa: CSARLDRFQGEKLFF; CDR3nt: TGCAGTGCTAGACTGGACAGATTCCAAGGGGAAAAACTGTTTTTT
j_gene: TRBJ1-2; abundance: .; d_gene: TRBD1; v_gene: TRBV6-2/TRBV6-3; CDR3aa: CASSLRAGGAYGYTF; CDR3nt: TGTGCCAGCAGTCTCAGGGCAGGGGGCGCGTATGGCTACACCTTC
j_gene: TRBJ2-1; abundance: .; d_gene: .; v_gene: TRBV23-1; CDR3aa: CASSQSEAGYTPTGNEQFF; CDR3nt: TGCGCCAGCAGTCAATCTGAGGCCGGATACACTCCAACGGGGAATGAGCAGTTCTTC
j_gene: TRBJ1-6; abundance: .; d_gene: .; v_gene: TRBV6-6; CDR3aa: CASSDDVTPLHF; CDR3nt: TGTGCCAGCAGCGACGATGTTACCCCCCTCCACTTT
j_gene: TRBJ1-1; abundance: .; d_gene: TRBD1; v_gene: TRBV27; CDR3aa: CVSGAGGSLLNTEAFF; CDR3nt: TGTGTCAGCGGGGCAGGGGGCTCGCTACTGAACACTGAAGCTTTCTTT
j_gene: TRBJ2-3; abundance: once; d_gene: TRBD2; v_gene: TRBV4-3; CDR3aa: CASSQERGDTDTQYF; CDR3nt: TGCGCCAGCAGCCAAGAGCGGGGGGACACAGATACGCAGTATTTT
j_gene: TRBJ1-3; abundance: .; d_gene: .; v_gene: TRBV11-2; CDR3aa: CASGGADYTIYF; CDR3nt: TGTGCCAGCGGGGGCGCAGACTACACCATATATTTT
j_gene: TRBJ1-1; abundance: few; d_gene: .; v_gene: TRBV6-5; CDR3aa: CASSYDRLAGNTEAFF; CDR3nt: TGTGCCAGCAGTTACGATCGGTTAGCGGGGAACACTGAAGCTTTCTTT
j_gene: TRBJ2-5; abundance: .; d_gene: TRBD2; v_gene: TRBV15; CDR3aa: CATTGTSGGTLYQETQYF; CDR3nt: TGTGCCACCACCGGGACTAGCGGGGGGACACTGTACCAAGAGACCCAGTACTTC
j_gene: TRBJ1-6; abundance: .; d_gene: .; v_gene: TRBV6-2/TRBV6-3; CDR3aa: CASSASPLAEINSPLHF; CDR3nt: TGTGCCAGCAGTGCCAGCCCCTTGGCAGAGATAAATTCACCCCTCCACTTT
j_gene: TRBJ1-1; abundance: .; d_gene: .; v_gene: TRBV4-3; CDR3aa: CASSQDRGIPNTEAFF; CDR3nt: TGCGCCAGCAGCCAAGATCGTGGGATCCCGAACACTGAAGCTTTCTTT
j_gene: TRBJ2-3; abundance: once; d_gene: .; v_gene: TRBV2; CDR3aa: CASSERTIAPTDTQYF; CDR3nt: TGTGCCAGCAGTGAAAGGACCATAGCCCCCACAGATACGCAGTATTTT
j_gene: TRBJ1-1; abundance: few; d_gene: TRBD1; v_gene: TRBV7-8; CDR3aa: CATRQGAGNTEAFF; CDR3nt: TGTGCCACCCGGCAGGGGGCCGGGAACACTGAAGCTTTCTTT
j_gene: TRBJ1-2; abundance: .; d_gene: TRBD1; v_gene: TRBV25-1; CDR3aa: CASSERTGGFYGYTF; CDR3nt: TGTGCCAGCAGTGAAAGGACAGGGGGTTTCTATGGCTACACCTTC
j_gene: TRBJ2-6; abundance: few; d_gene: TRBD1; v_gene: TRBV20-1; CDR3aa: CRVQGNSAGANVLTF; CDR3nt: TGCAGAGTACAGGGGAATAGCGCTGGGGCCAACGTCCTGACTTTC
j_gene: TRBJ1-2; abundance: .; d_gene: .; v_gene: TRBV7-8; CDR3aa: CASSLAASQKLNYGYTF; CDR3nt: TGTGCCAGCAGCTTAGCGGCCTCTCAAAAACTTAACTATGGCTACACCTTC
j_gene: TRBJ2-2; abundance: many; d_gene: .; v_gene: TRBV7-8; CDR3aa: CASSLGVGRTGELFF; CDR3nt: TGTGCCAGCAGCTTAGGAGTGGGGCGAACCGGGGAGCTGTTTTTT
j_gene: TRBJ1-2; abundance: .; d_gene: .; v_gene: TRBV6-6; CDR3aa: CASSYTRGDGYTF; CDR3nt: TGTGCCAGCAGTTACACCCGGGGGGATGGCTACACCTTC
j_gene: TRBJ2-2; abundance: .; d_gene: TRBD1; v_gene: TRBV6-5; CDR3aa: CASSYSYGTVGVGELFF; CDR3nt: TGTGCCAGCAGTTACTCGTATGGGACAGTAGGTGTCGGGGAGCTGTTTTTT
j_gene: TRBJ2-3; abundance: many; d_gene: TRBD1; v_gene: TRBV7-6; CDR3aa: CASTKTGTVFDTQYF; CDR3nt: TGTGCCAGCACCAAGACCGGGACAGTTTTTGATACGCAGTATTTT
j_gene: TRBJ1-4; abundance: few; d_gene: TRBD1; v_gene: TRBV27; CDR3aa: CASSFLGQGDEKLFF; CDR3nt: TGTGCCAGCAGTTTCCTAGGACAGGGGGACGAAAAACTGTTTTTT
j_gene: TRBJ2-5; abundance: few; d_gene: .; v_gene: TRBV7-9; CDR3aa: CASSTLKDSQETQYF; CDR3nt: TGTGCCAGCAGTACCCTCAAGGACAGCCAAGAGACCCAGTACTTC
j_gene: TRBJ2-3; abundance: few; d_gene: .; v_gene: TRBV5-1; CDR3aa: CASSLVVGTITDTQYF; CDR3nt: TGCGCCAGCAGCTTGGTTGTCGGAACTATCACAGATACGCAGTATTTT
j_gene: TRBJ2-2; abundance: many; d_gene: TRBD2; v_gene: TRBV28; CDR3aa: CASSPSLTSGNTGELFF; CDR3nt: TGTGCCAGCAGTCCCTCCCTTACTAGCGGAAACACCGGGGAGCTGTTTTTT
j_gene: TRBJ2-6; abundance: many; d_gene: .; v_gene: TRBV7-6; CDR3aa: CASSLARGKGTANVLTF; CDR3nt: TGTGCCAGCAGCTTAGCGCGTGGGAAGGGGACCGCTAACGTCCTGACTTTC
j_gene: TRBJ1-5; abundance: many; d_gene: TRBD1; v_gene: TRBV7-8; CDR3aa: CASSRKDQGGSNQPQHF; CDR3nt: TGTGCCAGCAGCCGAAAGGATCAGGGGGGAAGCAATCAGCCCCAGCATTTT
j_gene: TRBJ2-7; abundance: .; d_gene: .; v_gene: TRBV12-3/TRBV12-4; CDR3aa: CASSYPGRPYEQYF; CDR3nt: TGTGCCAGCAGTTACCCAGGGAGGCCCTACGAGCAGTACTTC
j_gene: TRBJ2-7; abundance: .; d_gene: .; v_gene: TRBV7-2; CDR3aa: CASSAFHTPAGRAYEQYF; CDR3nt: TGTGCCAGCAGCGCCTTCCACACTCCGGCTGGCAGGGCCTACGAGCAGTACTTC
j_gene: TRBJ2-3; abundance: few; d_gene: TRBD2; v_gene: TRBV7-6; CDR3aa: CASSRTFQRGVLGPTDTQYF; CDR3nt: TGTGCCAGCAGCCGAACTTTCCAGCGGGGGGTCCTGGGCCCCACAGATACGCAGTATTTT
j_gene: TRBJ1-5; abundance: few; d_gene: .; v_gene: TRBV5-1; CDR3aa: CASSLDPFGSNQPQHF; CDR3nt: TGCGCCAGCAGCTTGGACCCTTTCGGTAGCAATCAGCCCCAGCATTTT
j_gene: TRBJ1-4; abundance: .; d_gene: .; v_gene: TRBV7-9; CDR3aa: CASRGQSNEKLFF; CDR3nt: TGTGCCAGCCGAGGGCAGTCGAATGAAAAACTGTTTTTT
j_gene: TRBJ1-6; abundance: once; d_gene: TRBD1; v_gene: TRBV12-3/TRBV12-4; CDR3aa: CASSLEGALYNSPLHF; CDR3nt: TGTGCCAGCAGTTTAGAGGGGGCTCTCTATAATTCACCCCTCCACTTT
j_gene: TRBJ2-2; abundance: .; d_gene: .; v_gene: TRBV19; CDR3aa: CASTLDGELELFF; CDR3nt: TGTGCCAGTACCTTGGACGGGGAACTGGAGCTGTTTTTT
j_gene: TRBJ1-3; abundance: .; d_gene: .; v_gene: TRBV6-6; CDR3aa: CASSHQQGVGNTIYF; CDR3nt: TGTGCCAGCAGCCACCAGCAGGGTGTGGGAAACACCATATATTTT
j_gene: TRBJ2-5; abundance: .; d_gene: .; v_gene: TRBV7-9; CDR3aa: CASRRIEAQYF; CDR3nt: TGTGCCAGCAGGCGAATCGAAGCCCAGTACTTC
j_gene: TRBJ1-1; abundance: .; d_gene: TRBD1; v_gene: TRBV6-1; CDR3aa: CASRDRLTEAFF; CDR3nt: TGTGCCAGCAGGGACAGGTTGACTGAAGCTTTCTTT
j_gene: TRBJ1-2; abundance: .; d_gene: .; v_gene: TRBV18; CDR3aa: CASSPPGTAYGYTFGSGAAYGYTF; CDR3nt: .
j_gene: TRBJ2-1; abundance: .; d_gene: TRBD2; v_gene: TRBV15; CDR3aa: CATSSQRGPYNEQFF; CDR3nt: TGTGCCACCAGCTCCCAGCGGGGGCCTTACAATGAGCAGTTCTTC
j_gene: TRBJ1-1; abundance: few; d_gene: .; v_gene: TRBV7-6; CDR3aa: CASSPHAPYGTEAFF; CDR3nt: TGTGCCAGCAGCCCACACGCCCCTTATGGGACTGAAGCTTTCTTT
j_gene: TRBJ1-2; abundance: .; d_gene: TRBD1; v_gene: TRBV29-1; CDR3aa: CSVPDRDGYTF; CDR3nt: TGCAGCGTCCCAGACAGGGATGGCTACACCTTC